The rows below give T cell receptor beta chains drawn from one sample of a study of T cell responses to AZD1222 COVID-19 vaccine. Data came from immunoSEQ multiplex PCR; TCRdb stores just in-frame clones and leaves some out. This sample has over 80,000 clones, with 80% to 95% found just once. The material was peripheral blood, obtained 28 days after the second AZD1222 dose. Receptors originate from an adult who received the AZD1222 COVID-19 vaccine. CDR3s leave out the opening cysteine and the closing phenylalanine or tryptophan. D genes are given only for firm matches.

v_call: TRBV7-2; d_call: TRBD1; j_call: TRBJ1-1; cdr3_aa: ASSTSDREAF
v_call: TRBV27; d_call: NA; j_call: TRBJ2-1; cdr3_aa: ASSSTGRANNEQF
v_call: TRBV3-1/TRBV3-2; d_call: NA; j_call: TRBJ1-2; cdr3_aa: ASSQDRGPYGYT
v_call: TRBV30; d_call: NA; j_call: TRBJ1-1; cdr3_aa: AWSEIGGGRAF
v_call: TRBV6-5; d_call: TRBD2; j_call: TRBJ2-7; cdr3_aa: ASRPAGGGYEQY
v_call: TRBV7-3; d_call: TRBD1; j_call: TRBJ2-2; cdr3_aa: ASSLKQGAPGELF
v_call: TRBV7-9; d_call: NA; j_call: TRBJ2-7; cdr3_aa: ASSLRGAYEQY
v_call: TRBV5-1; d_call: TRBD2; j_call: TRBJ2-3; cdr3_aa: ASSLGTSGYTDTQY
v_call: TRBV6-1; d_call: NA; j_call: TRBJ1-5; cdr3_aa: ASSEDGGQPQH
v_call: TRBV28; d_call: NA; j_call: TRBJ1-2; cdr3_aa: ASSSFGGPNYGYT
v_call: TRBV7-8; d_call: NA; j_call: TRBJ2-5; cdr3_aa: ASSLEGAGKGETQY
v_call: TRBV6-2/TRBV6-3; d_call: TRBD2; j_call: TRBJ2-7; cdr3_aa: ASSYDRGSYSYEQY
v_call: TRBV7-3; d_call: NA; j_call: TRBJ1-1; cdr3_aa: ASSWGEGTEAF
v_call: TRBV30; d_call: NA; j_call: TRBJ2-5; cdr3_aa: AWSVSGAGIGETQY
v_call: TRBV27; d_call: TRBD1; j_call: TRBJ1-6; cdr3_aa: AIQKQPGQALLSYNSPLH
v_call: TRBV28; d_call: NA; j_call: TRBJ1-4; cdr3_aa: ASIYRSYGRISNEKLF
v_call: TRBV30; d_call: TRBD2; j_call: TRBJ2-4; cdr3_aa: AWSGAGTSGNIQY
v_call: TRBV7-6; d_call: TRBD2; j_call: TRBJ2-3; cdr3_aa: ASSPRLAGGGDTQY
v_call: TRBV29-1; d_call: TRBD1; j_call: TRBJ1-2; cdr3_aa: SVEDDSRGRLYYT
v_call: TRBV29-1; d_call: NA; j_call: TRBJ1-1; cdr3_aa: STHPGGTEAF
v_call: TRBV5-5; d_call: NA; j_call: TRBJ1-4; cdr3_aa: ASSRLGATNEKLF
v_call: TRBV15; d_call: NA; j_call: TRBJ1-6; cdr3_aa: ATSRGANSPLH
v_call: TRBV7-8; d_call: NA; j_call: TRBJ1-2; cdr3_aa: ASSGRTVNYGYT
v_call: TRBV19; d_call: NA; j_call: TRBJ1-5; cdr3_aa: ASSKQRINQPQH
v_call: TRBV19; d_call: TRBD1; j_call: TRBJ2-5; cdr3_aa: ASSGSGTGEETQY
v_call: TRBV4-1; d_call: NA; j_call: TRBJ2-7; cdr3_aa: ASSQVQGLKQY
v_call: TRBV5-6; d_call: TRBD1; j_call: TRBJ2-7; cdr3_aa: ASSSPDRGSYEQY
v_call: TRBV7-9; d_call: NA; j_call: TRBJ1-3; cdr3_aa: ASSLDSSGNTIY
v_call: TRBV11-3; d_call: TRBD1; j_call: TRBJ1-1; cdr3_aa: ASSTSTGGNTEAF
v_call: TRBV29-1; d_call: NA; j_call: TRBJ1-1; cdr3_aa: SVTTTVFGTEAF
v_call: TRBV7-2; d_call: TRBD2; j_call: TRBJ2-3; cdr3_aa: ASTDPTSGSSYTQY
v_call: TRBV7-3; d_call: TRBD2; j_call: TRBJ2-7; cdr3_aa: ASSPMGGLGEQY
v_call: TRBV28; d_call: NA; j_call: TRBJ1-4; cdr3_aa: ASSFSRDWGEKLF
v_call: TRBV7-9; d_call: NA; j_call: TRBJ1-5; cdr3_aa: ASSGGSSWDQPQH
v_call: TRBV29-1; d_call: NA; j_call: TRBJ1-2; cdr3_aa: SVEVGRGYGYT
v_call: TRBV28; d_call: TRBD1; j_call: TRBJ2-1; cdr3_aa: ASRRGQPHSSSYNEQF
v_call: TRBV18; d_call: NA; j_call: TRBJ2-1; cdr3_aa: ASSPRPSRSSYNEQF
v_call: TRBV5-1; d_call: NA; j_call: TRBJ1-1; cdr3_aa: ASSPLAGGASNTEAF
v_call: TRBV3-1/TRBV3-2; d_call: TRBD2; j_call: TRBJ2-1; cdr3_aa: ASSQDPSGSWNEQF
v_call: TRBV7-2; d_call: NA; j_call: TRBJ1-6; cdr3_aa: ASSLAAGGGSPLH
v_call: TRBV18; d_call: TRBD2; j_call: TRBJ2-3; cdr3_aa: ASSPTRSSGSLTDTQY
v_call: TRBV6-5; d_call: TRBD2; j_call: TRBJ2-1; cdr3_aa: ASRDISGRGNEQF
v_call: TRBV10-1; d_call: TRBD2; j_call: TRBJ2-3; cdr3_aa: ASSGTSGSWDTQY
v_call: TRBV5-5; d_call: NA; j_call: TRBJ2-1; cdr3_aa: ASSLDIMTRLF
v_call: TRBV7-9; d_call: NA; j_call: TRBJ1-1; cdr3_aa: ASSLEVGTEAF
v_call: TRBV5-1; d_call: NA; j_call: TRBJ1-4; cdr3_aa: ASSLAAGNEKLF
v_call: TRBV11-2; d_call: TRBD2; j_call: TRBJ2-2; cdr3_aa: ASSYPSGGTGELF
v_call: TRBV19; d_call: TRBD1; j_call: TRBJ2-7; cdr3_aa: ASSIPGQASYEQY
v_call: TRBV18; d_call: NA; j_call: TRBJ1-2; cdr3_aa: ASSPLDPVYGYT
v_call: TRBV4-3; d_call: NA; j_call: TRBJ2-1; cdr3_aa: ASSQELGQEQF
v_call: TRBV9; d_call: TRBD1; j_call: TRBJ1-6; cdr3_aa: ASSLTGGGGSPLH
v_call: TRBV30; d_call: NA; j_call: TRBJ1-5; cdr3_aa: AWNPGINQPQH
v_call: TRBV6-2/TRBV6-3; d_call: TRBD1; j_call: TRBJ2-7; cdr3_aa: ASSHRTGGIYEQY
v_call: TRBV5-4; d_call: TRBD2; j_call: TRBJ2-2; cdr3_aa: ASSRGTSGNTGELF
v_call: TRBV2; d_call: NA; j_call: TRBJ2-2; cdr3_aa: ASSEHQPTGELF
v_call: TRBV14; d_call: NA; j_call: TRBJ1-1; cdr3_aa: ASSQVAGRNTEAF